This T cell receptor beta chain was profiled in a study of blood T cell repertoires in COVID-19. Per germline, CDR1 MNHEY and CDR2 SVGAGI. Deletions cut 10 bases from V and 1 base from J, with 14 bases between. CDR3 size: 14 residues. This clone was recorded only once. Only in-frame clones appear in the TCRdb table, and some are missing; sequencing was by immunoSEQ multiplex PCR. The repertoire includes around 150,000 clones, 84% of them detected once, and about 3.4% sits in the top ten. The clonotype originates from a woman in her fifties or sixties with acute COVID-19. The rearrangement uses TRBV6-5 and TRBJ2-1; D may be TRBD1 (5 bases). Sample: PBMCs or T cells enriched from blood (not recorded which). In DNA, the CDR3 is TGTGCCACCAAAAGCAGGGCTTCCTACAATGAGCAGTTCTTC. Translated: CATKSRASYNEQFF.